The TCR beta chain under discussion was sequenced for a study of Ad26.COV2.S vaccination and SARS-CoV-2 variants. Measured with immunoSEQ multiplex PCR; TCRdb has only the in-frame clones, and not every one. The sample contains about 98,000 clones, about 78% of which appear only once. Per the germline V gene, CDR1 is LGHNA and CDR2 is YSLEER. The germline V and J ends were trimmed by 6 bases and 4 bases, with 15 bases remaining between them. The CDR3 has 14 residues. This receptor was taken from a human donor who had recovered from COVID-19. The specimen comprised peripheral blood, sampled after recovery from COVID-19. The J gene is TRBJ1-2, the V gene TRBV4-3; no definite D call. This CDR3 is CASRDRLESYGYTF. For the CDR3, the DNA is TGCGCCAGCAGAGATAGGTTAGAGTCCTATGGCTACACCTTC.